This T cell receptor (beta chain) was captured in a study of blood T cells in healthy people across ages. PCR was performed a second time for roughly 7 to 12 cycles using a sample-barcoded 5' primer and a J-beta primer mix. Each cDNA molecule received a tag from a template-switch adaptor that had 12 random nucleotides. A single record per CDR3 protein comes from TCRdb applying MiXCR to the 5' RACE reads. The sample carries approximately 350,000 distinct CDR3 sequences, about 52% recorded once. Sequenced material: blood. The source is a man aged 55 to 70 in good health.

CDR3 region: CASSLTVASGANVLTF. The DNA of the CDR3 is TGTGCCAGCAGCCTAACAGTGGCCTCTGGGGCCAACGTCCTGACTTTC. The chain combines TRBV7-9 with TRBJ2-6; D is unresolved. Per germline, CDR1 SEHNR and CDR2 FQNEAQ (reference sequence). CDR3 length: 16 residues. V was pared by 5 bases and J by 0 bases, with 11 bases between.